The entry below describes one T cell receptor (beta chain). The data were taken from a study of blood T cell repertoires in COVID-19. Study overall: The study drew acute and convalescent COVID-19 samples from the United States, Italy and Spain.

CDR1 and CDR2 from the germline V gene are LNHDA and SQIVND (reference sequence). Trimming removed 3 bases from V and 2 bases from J, with 11 bases in between. There are 14 residues in the CDR3. In the study's own analysis: Amplification of reference gene primers was used by the study to estimate nucleated cell counts. The method was immunoSEQ multiplex PCR; TCRdb's version includes in-frame clones alone and lacks a portion of them. Clonal size and the V and J genes are those of that table, whereas D and trimming came from the DNA. Among around 220,000 clones listed, roughly 80% were seen once. This chain links TRBV19 with TRBJ2-7; no definite D call. The TCR originated in a woman older than 75 with acute or convalescent COVID-19. Sequenced: peripheral blood. The CDR3 loop is CASSIGGFAYEQYF. CDR3 nucleotide sequence: TGTGCCAGTAGTATTGGCGGCTTCGCCTACGAGCAGTACTTC.